A selection of T cell receptor beta chains follows, all from one sample in a study of blood T cells in healthy people across ages. TCRdb analysed the 5' RACE reads with MiXCR anew, one entry per CDR3 protein. The data contain some 780,000 distinct CDR3 sequences, 56% of them singletons. Sequencing was performed on blood. Source of these receptors: a man aged 35 to 55 in good health. Both conserved end residues are part of each CDR3. The D gene is left open where the match is weak. Some rows have no size entry. The others give once, few or many, or a class for an expanded clone.

length: 17
size: once
V: TRBV6-2/TRBV6-3
D: TRBD2
J: TRBJ2-3
DNA: TGTGCCAGCAGTTACCCACGAGCGGGAGGGCCTCCAGATACGCAGTATTTT
CDR3: CASSYPRAGGPPDTQYF

length: 14
size: -
V: TRBV6-5
D: TRBD1
J: TRBJ1-4
DNA: TGTGCCAGCAGTTACTCAGGGGGCAATGAAAAACTGTTTTTT
CDR3: CASSYSGGNEKLFF

length: 13
size: -
V: TRBV7-8
D: -
J: TRBJ2-1
DNA: TGTGCCAGCAGCTCCGCCGTGAACAATGAGCAGTTCTTC
CDR3: CASSSAVNNEQFF

length: 15
size: -
V: TRBV10-3
D: TRBD2
J: TRBJ2-7
DNA: TGTGCCATCAGTGAGTTAGCGGGCAAGTCCTACGAGCAGTACTTC
CDR3: CAISELAGKSYEQYF

length: 13
size: few
V: TRBV7-9
D: -
J: TRBJ2-1
DNA: TGTGCCAGCGGCGGAGGGACCTACAATGAGCAGTTCTTC
CDR3: CASGGGTYNEQFF

length: 17
size: -
V: TRBV6-5
D: TRBD2
J: TRBJ2-7
DNA: TGTGCCAGCAGTTACTCGATTCCCGGACTAGCGGGCTACGAGCAGTACTTC
CDR3: CASSYSIPGLAGYEQYF

length: 14
size: -
V: TRBV20-1
D: -
J: TRBJ2-7
DNA: TGCAGTGCTGATAAGTCGGGACAATTTTACGAGCAGTACTTC
CDR3: CSADKSGQFYEQYF

length: 19
size: -
V: TRBV4-2
D: TRBD2
J: TRBJ2-1
DNA: TGTGCCAGCAGCCAATCTCTAGCGGGGGGGCTCTTTTCCTACAATGAGCAGTTCTTC
CDR3: CASSQSLAGGLFSYNEQFF

length: 16
size: -
V: TRBV20-1
D: TRBD1
J: TRBJ2-7
DNA: TGCAGTGCTATGGAAACCGGGACAGGGGCCCCCTACGAGCAGTACTTC
CDR3: CSAMETGTGAPYEQYF

length: 17
size: -
V: TRBV20-1
D: TRBD2
J: TRBJ2-4
DNA: TGCAGTGCTTCCCCCGGGACTAGCGAGGGGACCGCCTTCATTCAGTACTTC
CDR3: CSASPGTSEGTAFIQYF

length: 15
size: -
V: TRBV12-3/TRBV12-4
D: -
J: TRBJ1-4
DNA: TGTGCCAGCAGTTCGACAGTCTCAACTAATGAAAAACTGTTTTTT
CDR3: CASSSTVSTNEKLFF

length: 15
size: -
V: TRBV7-9
D: -
J: TRBJ1-6
DNA: TGTGCCAGCAGCCCAACCAAGGGACCGCGTTCACCCCTCCACTTT
CDR3: CASSPTKGPRSPLHF

length: 15
size: -
V: TRBV3-1
D: TRBD1
J: TRBJ1-2
DNA: TGTGCCAGCAGCCCCCGACAGGGACCGGCCTATGGCCACACCTTC
CDR3: CASSPRQGPAYGHTF

length: 15
size: -
V: TRBV28
D: -
J: TRBJ1-5
DNA: TGTGCCAGCAGTTGGGCAGACGTTAGCAATCAGCCCCAGCATTTT
CDR3: CASSWADVSNQPQHF

length: 13
size: few
V: TRBV12-3/TRBV12-4
D: -
J: TRBJ1-2
DNA: TGTGCCAGCAGTCAAACGACAGGCTATGGCTACACCTTC
CDR3: CASSQTTGYGYTF

length: 14
size: few
V: TRBV2
D: -
J: TRBJ2-7
DNA: TGTGCCAGCAGTGAGGTCGGGACGACCTACGAGCAGTACTTC
CDR3: CASSEVGTTYEQYF

length: 14
size: -
V: TRBV12-3/TRBV12-4
D: -
J: TRBJ2-2
DNA: TGTGCCAGCAGTTTTCAAGCAGGGCCCGGGGAGCTGTTTTTT
CDR3: CASSFQAGPGELFF

length: 14
size: -
V: TRBV7-9
D: -
J: TRBJ1-2
DNA: TGTGCCAGCAGCTCCCGGGTCTTTAACTATGGCTACACCTTC
CDR3: CASSSRVFNYGYTF

length: 13
size: -
V: TRBV4-1
D: TRBD1
J: TRBJ2-7
DNA: TGCGCCAGCAGCCATGACAGGGCTTACGAGCAGTACTTC
CDR3: CASSHDRAYEQYF

length: 14
size: -
V: TRBV5-1
D: TRBD2
J: TRBJ2-1
DNA: TGCGCCAGCGGCTTCCGGGACTATTCCAATGAGCAGTTCTTC
CDR3: CASGFRDYSNEQFF

length: 20
size: few
V: TRBV28
D: -
J: TRBJ2-6
DNA: TGTGCCAGCAGTTTAATAGTGGGAGTACCGACCACCTCTGGGGCCAACGTCCTGACTTTC
CDR3: CASSLIVGVPTTSGANVLTF

length: 16
size: -
V: TRBV15
D: TRBD2
J: TRBJ2-3
DNA: TGTGCCACCAGCAGAGATTACGCGGGAGGCACAGATACGCAGTATTTT
CDR3: CATSRDYAGGTDTQYF

length: 15
size: -
V: TRBV9
D: TRBD1
J: TRBJ2-5
DNA: TGTGCCAGCAGCGCTGGGACAGGCCAAGTGGAGACCCAGTACTTC
CDR3: CASSAGTGQVETQYF